This TCR beta chain comes out of a study of regulatory T cells in long-lasting Graves disease. Sequencing libraries for TCR beta were prepared with iRepertoire HTBI primers and Arm-PCR of CDR3 regions. TCRdb ran MiXCR on the multiplex PCR reads and lists one entry per CDR3 protein. The sample lists 370,000 or so distinct CDR3 sequences; 15% to 20% were seen once. Time point specified: newly diagnosed GD, antithyroid drugs for less than 3 months. Generation of the TCR library employed RNA extracted from PBMCs. This clonotype came up many times. The target antigen is unknown. Study results and caveats: TRBV28, TRBJ1-2 and TRBJ2-5 were favored in persistent disease.

The V gene's germline CDR1 is KGHSH and CDR2 LQKENI. V was shortened by 4 bases and J by 1 base, with 11 bases between the two germline ends. CDR3 length: 14 amino acids. The sample was also linked to a second study, of T cells in Graves' hyperthyroidism and ophthalmopathy. That work contributes: For Graves' hyperthyroidism to be stable, ophthalmopathy could not progress within 18 months. Patients aged 18 to 65 had newly diagnosed hyperthyroidism of under 2 months' duration. A set of HTBI primers served as the primers for a first-round RT-PCR of the TCR CDR3.

The source was peripheral blood mononuclear cells (PBMCs), collected at new diagnosis, from a patient treated with antithyroid drugs. The chain combines TRBV18 with TRBJ2-7, with D perhaps matching TRBD1 or TRBD2 (5 bases each). The TCR was taken from a young woman with Graves disease. The CDR3 here is CASSLLDRSYEQYF. The CDR3 DNA sequence: TGTGCCAGCTCACTACTAGACAGATCCTACGAGCAGTACTTC.